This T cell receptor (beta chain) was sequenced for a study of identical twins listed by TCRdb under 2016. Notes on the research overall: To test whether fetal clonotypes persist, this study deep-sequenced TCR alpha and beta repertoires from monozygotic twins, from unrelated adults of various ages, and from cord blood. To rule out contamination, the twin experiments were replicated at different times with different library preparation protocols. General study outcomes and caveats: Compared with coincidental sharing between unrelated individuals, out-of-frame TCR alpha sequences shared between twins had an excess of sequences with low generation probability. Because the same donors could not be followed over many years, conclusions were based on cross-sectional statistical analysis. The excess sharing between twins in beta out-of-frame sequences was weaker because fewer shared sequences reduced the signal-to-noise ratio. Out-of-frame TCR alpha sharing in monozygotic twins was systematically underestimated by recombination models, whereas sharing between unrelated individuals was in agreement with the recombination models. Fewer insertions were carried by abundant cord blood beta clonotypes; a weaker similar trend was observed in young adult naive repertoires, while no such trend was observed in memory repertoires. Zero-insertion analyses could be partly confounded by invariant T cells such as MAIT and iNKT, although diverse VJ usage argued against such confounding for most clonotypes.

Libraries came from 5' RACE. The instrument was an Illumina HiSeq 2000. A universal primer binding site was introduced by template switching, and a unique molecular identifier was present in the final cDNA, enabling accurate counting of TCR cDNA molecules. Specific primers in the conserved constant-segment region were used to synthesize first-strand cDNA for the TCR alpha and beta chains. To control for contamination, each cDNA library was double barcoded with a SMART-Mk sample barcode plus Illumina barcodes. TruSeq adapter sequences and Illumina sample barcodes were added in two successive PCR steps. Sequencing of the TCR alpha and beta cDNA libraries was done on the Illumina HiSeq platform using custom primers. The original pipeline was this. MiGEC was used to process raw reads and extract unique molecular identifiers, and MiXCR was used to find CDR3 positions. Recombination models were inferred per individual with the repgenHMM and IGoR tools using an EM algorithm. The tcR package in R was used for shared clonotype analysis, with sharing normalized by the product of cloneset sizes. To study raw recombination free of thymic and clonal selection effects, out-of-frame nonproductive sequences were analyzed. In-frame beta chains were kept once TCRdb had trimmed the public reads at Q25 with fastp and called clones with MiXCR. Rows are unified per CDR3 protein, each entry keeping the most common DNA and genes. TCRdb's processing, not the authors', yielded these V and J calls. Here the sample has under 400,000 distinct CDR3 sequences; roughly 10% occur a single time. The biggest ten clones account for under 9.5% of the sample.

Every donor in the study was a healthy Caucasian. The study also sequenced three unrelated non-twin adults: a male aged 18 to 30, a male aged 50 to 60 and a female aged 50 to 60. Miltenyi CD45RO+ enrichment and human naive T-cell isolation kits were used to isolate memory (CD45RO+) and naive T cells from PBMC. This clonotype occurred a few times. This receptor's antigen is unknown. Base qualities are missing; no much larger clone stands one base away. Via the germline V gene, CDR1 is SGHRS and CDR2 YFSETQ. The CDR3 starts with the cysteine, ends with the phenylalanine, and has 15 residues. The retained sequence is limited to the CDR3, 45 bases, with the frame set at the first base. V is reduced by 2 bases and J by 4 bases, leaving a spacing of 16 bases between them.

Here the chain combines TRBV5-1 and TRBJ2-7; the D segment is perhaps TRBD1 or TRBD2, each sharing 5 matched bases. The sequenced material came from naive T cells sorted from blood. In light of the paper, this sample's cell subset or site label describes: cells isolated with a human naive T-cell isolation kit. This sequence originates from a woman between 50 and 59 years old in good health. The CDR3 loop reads CASSFGRDLPYEQYF. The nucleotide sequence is TGCGCCAGCAGCTTCGGCAGGGACCTCCCTTACGAGCAGTACTTC.